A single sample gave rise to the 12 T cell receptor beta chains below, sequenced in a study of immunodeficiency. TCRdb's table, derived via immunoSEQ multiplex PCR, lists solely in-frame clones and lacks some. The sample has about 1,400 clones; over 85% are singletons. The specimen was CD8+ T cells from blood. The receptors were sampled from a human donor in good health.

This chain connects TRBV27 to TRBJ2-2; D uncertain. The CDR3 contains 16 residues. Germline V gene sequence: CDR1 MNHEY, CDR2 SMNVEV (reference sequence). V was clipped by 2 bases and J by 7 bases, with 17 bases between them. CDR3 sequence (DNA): TGTGCCAGCAGTTTAAATTCTCAGCGAAGTAACGGGGAGCTGTTTTTT. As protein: CASSLNSQRSNGELFF.

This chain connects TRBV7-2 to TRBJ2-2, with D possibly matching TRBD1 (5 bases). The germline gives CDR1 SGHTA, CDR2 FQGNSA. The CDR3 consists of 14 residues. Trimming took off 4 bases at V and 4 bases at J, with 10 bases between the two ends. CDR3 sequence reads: CASSSYQGTGELFF. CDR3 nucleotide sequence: TGTGCCAGCAGCTCCTACCAGGGCACCGGGGAGCTGTTTTTT.

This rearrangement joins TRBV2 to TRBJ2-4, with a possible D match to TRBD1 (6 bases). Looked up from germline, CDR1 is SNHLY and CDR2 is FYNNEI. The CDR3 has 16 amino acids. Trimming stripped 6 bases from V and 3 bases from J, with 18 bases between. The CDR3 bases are TGTGCCAGCAGGGGGGCGGAGGTATGGGACAAAAACATTCAGTACTTC. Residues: CASRGAEVWDKNIQYF.

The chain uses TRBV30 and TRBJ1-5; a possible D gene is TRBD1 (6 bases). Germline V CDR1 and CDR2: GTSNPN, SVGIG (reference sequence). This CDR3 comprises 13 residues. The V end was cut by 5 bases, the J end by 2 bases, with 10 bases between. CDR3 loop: CAWAGHGNQPQHF. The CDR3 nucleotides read TGTGCCTGGGCGGGACATGGCAATCAGCCCCAGCATTTT.

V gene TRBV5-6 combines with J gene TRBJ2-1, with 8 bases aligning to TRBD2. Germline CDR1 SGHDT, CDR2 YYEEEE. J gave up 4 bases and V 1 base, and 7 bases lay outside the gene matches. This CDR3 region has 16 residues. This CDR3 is CASSLRLAGLYNEQFF. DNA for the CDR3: TGTGCCAGCAGCTTGCGGCTAGCGGGCTTGTACAATGAGCAGTTCTTC.

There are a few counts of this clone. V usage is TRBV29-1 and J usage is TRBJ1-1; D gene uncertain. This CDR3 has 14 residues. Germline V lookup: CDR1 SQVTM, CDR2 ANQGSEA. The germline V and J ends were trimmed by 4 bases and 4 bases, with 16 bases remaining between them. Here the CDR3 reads CSVVVSAGVTEAFF. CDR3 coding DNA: TGCAGCGTTGTGGTTTCAGCCGGGGTCACTGAAGCTTTCTTT.

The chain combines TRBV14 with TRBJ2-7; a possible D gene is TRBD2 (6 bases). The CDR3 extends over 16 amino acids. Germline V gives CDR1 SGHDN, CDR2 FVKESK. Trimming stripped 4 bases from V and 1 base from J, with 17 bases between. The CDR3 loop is CASSRQRVGRSYEQYF. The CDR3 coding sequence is TGTGCCAGCAGCCGGCAGCGGGTAGGGAGATCCTACGAGCAGTACTTC.

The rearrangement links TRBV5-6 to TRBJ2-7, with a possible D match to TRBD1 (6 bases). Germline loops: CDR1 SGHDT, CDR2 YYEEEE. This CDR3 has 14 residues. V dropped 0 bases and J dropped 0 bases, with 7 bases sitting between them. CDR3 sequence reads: CASSLEGGSYEQYF. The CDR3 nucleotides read TGTGCCAGCAGCTTGGAAGGGGGCTCCTACGAGCAGTACTTC.

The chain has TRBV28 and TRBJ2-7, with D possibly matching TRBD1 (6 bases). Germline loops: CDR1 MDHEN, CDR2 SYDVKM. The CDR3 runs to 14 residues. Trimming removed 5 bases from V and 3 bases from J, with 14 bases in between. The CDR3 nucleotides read TGTGCCAGCAGTGAGACAGGATGGGGCTACGAGCAGTACTTC. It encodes CASSETGWGYEQYF.

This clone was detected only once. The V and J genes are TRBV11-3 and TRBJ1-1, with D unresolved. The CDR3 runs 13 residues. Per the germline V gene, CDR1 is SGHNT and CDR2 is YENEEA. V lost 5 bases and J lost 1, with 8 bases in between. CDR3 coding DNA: TGTGCCAGCAGCATAGGACGGAACACTGAAGCTTTCTTT. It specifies CASSIGRNTEAFF.

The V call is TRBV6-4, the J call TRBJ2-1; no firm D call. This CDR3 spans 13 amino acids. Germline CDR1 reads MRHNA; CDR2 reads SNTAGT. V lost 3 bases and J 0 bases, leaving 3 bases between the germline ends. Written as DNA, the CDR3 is TGTGCCAGCAGTGAGGACTCCTACAATGAGCAGTTCTTC. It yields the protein CASSEDSYNEQFF.

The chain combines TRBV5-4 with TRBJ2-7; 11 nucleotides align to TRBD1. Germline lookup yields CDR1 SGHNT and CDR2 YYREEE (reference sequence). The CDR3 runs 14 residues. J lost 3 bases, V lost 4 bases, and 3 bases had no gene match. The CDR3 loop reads CASSPGQGDYEQYF. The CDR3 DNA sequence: TGTGCCAGCAGCCCGGGACAGGGGGACTACGAGCAGTACTTC. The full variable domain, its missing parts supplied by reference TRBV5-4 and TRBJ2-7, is ETGVTQSPTHLIKTRGQQVTLRCSSQSGHNTVSWYQQALGQGPQFIFQYYREEENGRGNFPPRFSGLQFPNYSSELNVNALELDDSALYLCASSPGQGDYEQYFGPGTRLTVT.